The rows below give T cell receptor beta chains drawn from one sample of a study of patients and donors after allogeneic stem cell transplantation. Using its own MiXCR run on the RT-PCR reads, TCRdb lists one record per CDR3 protein. The sample lists about 960,000 distinct CDR3 sequences; roughly 17% were seen once. Sequencing used blood, either unsorted or a sorted T cell fraction (not recorded which). The receptors here all came from a human donor who was either an allogeneic HSCT recipient or a stem cell or donor lymphocyte infusion donor (not recorded which). It is not recorded whose cells these are; they may come from a transplant donor. The CDR3 runs from the conserved cysteine through the conserved F or W. A D gene is named only where the DNA matches it firmly. The size of a clone is reported for some rows only, either as once, few or many, or as a class for expanded clones.

j_call	v_call	d_call	clone_size	cdr3_aa	cdr3_nt
TRBJ2-7	TRBV5-6	NA	few	CASSQASLNYEQYF	TGTGCCAGCAGCCAGGCTAGCCTAAATTACGAGCAGTACTTC
TRBJ2-1	TRBV29-1	NA	NA	CSSETGSDEQFF	TGCAGCTCCGAGACTGGGAGTGATGAGCAGTTCTTC
TRBJ2-1	TRBV12-3/TRBV12-4	TRBD2	few	CASSKLAKEQFF	TGTGCCAGCAGCAAACTAGCGAAGGAGCAGTTCTTC
TRBJ2-6	TRBV6-1	NA	NA	CASGLTGANVLTF	TGTGCCAGCGGGTTAACTGGGGCCAACGTCCTGACTTTC
TRBJ1-1	TRBV28	NA	NA	CASSSGTEVKEAFF	TGTGCCAGCAGTTCTGGGACCGAGGTTAAGGAGGCTTTCTTT
TRBJ2-1	TRBV5-1	NA	many	CASSLEAVSYNEQFF	TGCGCCAGCAGCTTGGAGGCGGTCTCCTACAATGAGCAGTTCTTC
TRBJ1-3	TRBV12-3/TRBV12-4	NA	few	CASSLAGGESDTIYF	TGTGCCAGCAGTTTAGCGGGCGGAGAATCTGACACCATATATTTT
TRBJ1-2	TRBV12-3/TRBV12-4	TRBD1	many	CASSFEGQGFGYGYTF	TGTGCCAGCAGTTTTGAGGGACAGGGGTTCGGGTATGGCTACACCTTC
TRBJ1-1	TRBV5-1	TRBD1	few	CASSRQGQSEAFF	TGCGCCAGCAGCCGCCAGGGACAGAGTGAAGCTTTCTTT
TRBJ2-1	TRBV24-1	TRBD2	NA	CATSDDSPPSGRTYNEQFF	TGTGCCACCAGTGATGATAGCCCGCCTAGCGGGAGGACCTACAATGAGCAGTTCTTC
TRBJ1-1	TRBV5-1	NA	few	CASSLVFVRPTFMNTEAFF	TGCGCCAGCAGCTTGGTGTTTGTGAGGCCGACGTTCATGAACACTGAAGCTTTCTTT
TRBJ2-7	TRBV28	NA	few	CASRSGTLNYEQYF	TGTGCCAGCAGGAGCGGGACACTGAATTACGAGCAGTACTTC
TRBJ2-1	TRBV20-1	TRBD2	few	CSAREGIAGTHNEQFF	TGCAGTGCTAGAGAGGGCATAGCGGGGACCCACAATGAGCAGTTCTTC
TRBJ2-2	TRBV12-3/TRBV12-4	TRBD2	NA	CASAAGGPHVTGELFF	TGTGCCAGCGCTGCGGGAGGGCCTCACGTCACCGGGGAGCTGTTTTTT
TRBJ1-5	TRBV5-6	TRBD1	NA	CASSPDWDSNSNQPQHF	TGTGCCAGCAGCCCAGATTGGGACAGCAATAGCAATCAGCCCCAGCATTTT
TRBJ2-7	TRBV11-2	TRBD1	few	CASSLDSGDRGYEQYF	TGTGCCAGCAGCTTAGATTCGGGAGACAGGGGCTACGAGCAGTACTTC
TRBJ1-5	TRBV6-2/TRBV6-3	NA	few	CASSYREKGNQPQHF	TGTGCCAGCAGTTACAGGGAAAAGGGCAATCAGCCCCAGCATTTT
TRBJ1-1	TRBV6-2/TRBV6-3	NA	few	CASRSRLQVAAFF	TGTGCCAGCAGGTCCCGACTGCAGGTCGCAGCTTTCTTT
TRBJ1-5	TRBV12-3/TRBV12-4	NA	few	CASSLGSPQHF	TGTGCCAGCAGTTTAGGGTCGCCCCAGCATTTT
TRBJ2-3	TRBV9	TRBD2	few	CASSVDVAGGTSSTDTQYF	TGTGCCAGCAGCGTAGATGTAGCGGGAGGTACGTCGAGCACAGATACGCAGTATTTT
TRBJ2-5	TRBV7-9	NA	NA	CASSLVQGTQYF	TGTGCCAGCAGCTTAGTTCAGGGGACCCAGTACTTC
TRBJ2-5	TRBV5-1	TRBD2	NA	CASSKASGGQETQYF	TGCGCCAGCAGCAAGGCTAGCGGGGGGCAAGAGACCCAGTACTTC
TRBJ1-5	TRBV6-5	NA	NA	CASSYEGGNQPQHF	TGTGCCAGCAGTTACGAAGGGGGCAATCAGCCCCAGCATTTT
TRBJ2-7	TRBV11-2	NA	NA	CASSLTHSYPTYEQYF	TGTGCCAGCAGCTTAACTCACAGCTACCCCACCTACGAGCAGTACTTC
TRBJ2-6	TRBV4-2	TRBD2	few	CASSLASSGGFSGANVLTF	TGTGCCAGCAGCCTCGCCTCTAGCGGGGGATTCTCTGGGGCCAACGTCCTGACTTTC
TRBJ2-7	TRBV5-1	NA	few	CASSLVPGQYEQYF	TGCGCCAGCAGCTTGGTCCCGGGACAATACGAGCAGTACTTC
TRBJ2-7	TRBV6-2/TRBV6-3	NA	few	CASNPGGWGEQYF	TGTGCCAGCAACCCCGGAGGATGGGGGGAGCAGTACTTC
TRBJ2-7	TRBV6-1	NA	NA	CASSRQPLAREQYF	TGTGCCAGCAGCCGACAACCACTAGCTCGTGAGCAGTACTTC
TRBJ2-7	TRBV20-1	NA	NA	CSASRGRVNEQYF	TGCAGTGCTAGTCGCGGCAGGGTAAACGAGCAGTACTTC
TRBJ2-3	TRBV4-2	TRBD2	many	CASSQAPGLGSDTQYF	TGTGCCAGCAGCCAAGCCCCGGGACTAGGCTCAGATACGCAGTATTTT
TRBJ2-1	TRBV20-1	NA	NA	CSARSREKVSYNEQFF	TGCAGTGCTAGATCCCGGGAGAAAGTCTCCTACAATGAGCAGTTCTTC
TRBJ2-7	TRBV10-3	NA	many	CAISAGQSSYEQYF	TGTGCCATCAGTGCAGGACAGAGCTCCTACGAGCAGTACTTC
TRBJ1-1	TRBV6-1	NA	few	CASSLSGQYTEAFF	TGTGCCAGCAGTCTAAGTGGACAGTACACTGAAGCTTTCTTT
TRBJ2-5	TRBV20-1	NA	few	CSARAEWASEGTQYF	TGCAGTGCTAGGGCGGAATGGGCTAGCGAGGGGACCCAGTACTTC
TRBJ1-1	TRBV12-3/TRBV12-4	NA	NA	CASSSGRKEAFF	TGTGCCAGCAGTTCGGGACGGAAAGAAGCTTTCTTT
TRBJ2-5	TRBV24-1	NA	few	CATSDLQVGRETQYF	TGTGCCACCAGTGATTTGCAAGTAGGCCGGGAGACCCAGTACTTC
TRBJ2-5	TRBV30	NA	NA	CAWGAYWDIETQYF	TGTGCCTGGGGGGCGTACTGGGACATAGAGACCCAGTACTTC
TRBJ2-2	TRBV6-1	NA	NA	CASSGAPGRANTGELFF	TGTGCCAGCAGCGGGGCGCCGGGACGCGCGAACACCGGGGAGCTGTTTTTT
TRBJ2-1	TRBV7-9	TRBD2	few	CASRPSLAGDYNEQFF	TGTGCCAGCAGGCCTAGCCTAGCGGGAGACTACAATGAGCAGTTCTTC